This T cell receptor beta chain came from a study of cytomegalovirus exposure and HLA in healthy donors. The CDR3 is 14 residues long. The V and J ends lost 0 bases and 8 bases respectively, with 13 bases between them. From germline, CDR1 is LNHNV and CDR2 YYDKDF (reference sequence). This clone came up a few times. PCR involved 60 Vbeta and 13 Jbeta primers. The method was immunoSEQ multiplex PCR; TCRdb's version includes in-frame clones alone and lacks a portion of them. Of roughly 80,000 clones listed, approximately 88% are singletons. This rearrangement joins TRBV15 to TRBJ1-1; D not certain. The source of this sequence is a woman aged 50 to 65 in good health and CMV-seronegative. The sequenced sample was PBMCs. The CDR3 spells CATSRDKRDIEAFF. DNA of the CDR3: TGTGCCACCAGCAGAGATAAGAGAGATATCGAAGCTTTCTTT.